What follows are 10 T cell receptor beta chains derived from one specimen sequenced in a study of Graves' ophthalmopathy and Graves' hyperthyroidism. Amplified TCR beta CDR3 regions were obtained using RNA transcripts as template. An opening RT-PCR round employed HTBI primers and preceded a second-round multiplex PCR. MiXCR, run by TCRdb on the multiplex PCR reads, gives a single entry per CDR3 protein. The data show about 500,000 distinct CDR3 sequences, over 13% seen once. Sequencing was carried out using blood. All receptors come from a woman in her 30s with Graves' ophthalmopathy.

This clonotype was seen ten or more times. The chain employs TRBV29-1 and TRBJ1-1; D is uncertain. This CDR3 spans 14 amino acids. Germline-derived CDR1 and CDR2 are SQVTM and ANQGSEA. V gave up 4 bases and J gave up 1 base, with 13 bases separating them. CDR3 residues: CSVASRLSNTEAFF. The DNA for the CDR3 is TGCAGCGTTGCGTCGAGACTGTCGAACACTGAAGCTTTCTTT.

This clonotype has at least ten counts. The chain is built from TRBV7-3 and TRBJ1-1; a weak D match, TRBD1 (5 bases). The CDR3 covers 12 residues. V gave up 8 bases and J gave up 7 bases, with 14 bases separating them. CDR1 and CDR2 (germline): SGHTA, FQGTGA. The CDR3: CASPGGTGEAFF. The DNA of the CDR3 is TGTGCCAGCCCCGGGGGAACGGGTGAAGCTTTCTTT.

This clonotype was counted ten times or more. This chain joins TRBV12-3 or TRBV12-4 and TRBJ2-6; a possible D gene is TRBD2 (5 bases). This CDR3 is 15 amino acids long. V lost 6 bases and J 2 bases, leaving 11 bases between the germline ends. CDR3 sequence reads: CASSPTTAGANVLTF. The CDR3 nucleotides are TGTGCCAGCAGCCCGACTACGGCTGGGGCCAACGTCCTGACTTTC.

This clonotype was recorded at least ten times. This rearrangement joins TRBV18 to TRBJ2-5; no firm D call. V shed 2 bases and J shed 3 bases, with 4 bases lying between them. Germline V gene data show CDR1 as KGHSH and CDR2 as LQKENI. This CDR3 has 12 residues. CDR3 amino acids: CASSPAEETQYF. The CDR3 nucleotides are TGTGCCAGCTCACCAGCAGAAGAGACCCAGTACTTC.

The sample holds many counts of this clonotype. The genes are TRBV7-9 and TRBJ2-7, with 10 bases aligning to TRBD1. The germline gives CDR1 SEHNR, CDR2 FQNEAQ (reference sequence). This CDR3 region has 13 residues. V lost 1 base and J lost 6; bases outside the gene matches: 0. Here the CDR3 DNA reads TGTGCCAGCAGCTTAGGACAGGGGGCCGAGCAGTACTTC. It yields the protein CASSLGQGAEQYF. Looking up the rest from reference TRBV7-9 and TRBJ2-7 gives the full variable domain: DTGVSQNPRHKITKRGQNVTFRCDPISEHNRLYWYRQTLGQGPEFLTYFQNEAQLEKSRLLSDRFSAERPKGSFSTLEIQRTEQGDSAMYLCASSLGQGAEQYFGPGTRLTVT.

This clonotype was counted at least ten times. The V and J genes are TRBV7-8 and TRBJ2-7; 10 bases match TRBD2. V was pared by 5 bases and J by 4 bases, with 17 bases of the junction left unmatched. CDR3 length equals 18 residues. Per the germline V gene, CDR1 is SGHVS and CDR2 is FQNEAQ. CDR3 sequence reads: CASSLWETAGGPIYEQYF. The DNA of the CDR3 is TGTGCCAGCAGCCTTTGGGAAACAGCGGGAGGGCCTATTTACGAGCAGTACTTC.

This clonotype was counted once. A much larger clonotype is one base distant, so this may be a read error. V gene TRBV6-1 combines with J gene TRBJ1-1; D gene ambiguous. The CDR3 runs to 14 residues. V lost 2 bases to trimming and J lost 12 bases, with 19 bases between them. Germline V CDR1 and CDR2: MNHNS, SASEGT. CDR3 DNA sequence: TGTGCCAGCAGTGAACTTTGGGGTTGGACTGAGTCTTTCTTT. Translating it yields CASSELWGWTESFF.

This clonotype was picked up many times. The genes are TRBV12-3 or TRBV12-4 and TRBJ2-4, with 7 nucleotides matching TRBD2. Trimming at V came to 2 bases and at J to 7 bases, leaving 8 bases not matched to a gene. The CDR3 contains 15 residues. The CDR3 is CASSLTPGGRNIQYF. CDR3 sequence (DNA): TGTGCCAGCAGTTTAACTCCGGGAGGCCGTAACATTCAGTACTTC.

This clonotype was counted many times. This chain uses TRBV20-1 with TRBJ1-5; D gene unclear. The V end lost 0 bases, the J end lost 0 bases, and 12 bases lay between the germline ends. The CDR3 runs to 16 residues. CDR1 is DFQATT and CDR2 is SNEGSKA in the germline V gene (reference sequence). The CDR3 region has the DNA TGCAGTGCTAGAGACCCGGACGGAAATAGCAATCAGCCCCAGCATTTT. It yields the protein CSARDPDGNSNQPQHF.

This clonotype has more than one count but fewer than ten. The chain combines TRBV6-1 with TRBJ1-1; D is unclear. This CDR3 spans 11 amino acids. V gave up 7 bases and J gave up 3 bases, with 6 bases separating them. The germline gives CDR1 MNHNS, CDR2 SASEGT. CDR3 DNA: TGTGCCAGCATTGATCACACTGAAGCTTTCTTT. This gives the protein CASIDHTEAFF.